Presented here are 19 T cell receptor beta chains from one specimen sequenced in a study of cytomegalovirus exposure and HLA in healthy donors. Assay used: immunoSEQ multiplex PCR; TCRdb lists only in-frame clones, some missing. The sample records some 230,000 clones, approximately 90% being singletons. What was sequenced was PBMCs. These TCRs come from a young woman in good health and CMV-seronegative.

The V call is TRBV5-1, the J call TRBJ2-7; TRBD2 might be the D (6 bases). CDR1 is SGHRS, CDR2 YFSETQ, per germline. The CDR3 runs 15 residues. V was pared by 4 bases and J by 2 bases, with 16 bases between. CDR3 loop: CASSPGLPQTYEQYF. The CDR3 DNA reads TGCGCCAGCAGCCCTGGACTACCTCAAACCTACGAGCAGTACTTC.

This sequence joins TRBV4-2 and TRBJ1-2, with TRBD1 matching over 7 bases. The CDR3 has 13 residues. Per germline, CDR1 LGHNA and CDR2 YNFKEQ. The trim removed 7 bases at V and 6 bases at J, leaving 8 bases unmatched. CDR3 region: CASTLDRDDGYTF. The CDR3 nucleotides read TGTGCCAGCACTCTAGACAGGGACGATGGCTACACCTTC.

The chain combines TRBV27 with TRBJ2-7; 10 nucleotides agree with TRBD2. Per germline, CDR1 MNHEY and CDR2 SMNVEV (reference sequence). The V and J ends lost 4 bases and 1 base, in that order; junction bases with no gene match: 4. The CDR3 spans 15 residues. The CDR3 DNA reads TGTGCCAGCAGTTCAGGACTAGCGGTTTCCTACGAGCAGTACTTC. Its protein product is CASSSGLAVSYEQYF.

Notes on this clone: This specimen includes other DNA sequences encoding the same CDR3. V and J are TRBV5-1 and TRBJ2-1; D perhaps matches TRBD1 (5 bases). Germline V lookup: CDR1 SGHRS, CDR2 YFSETQ. The V and J ends lost 0 bases and 2 bases respectively, with 9 bases between them. CDR3 length: 15 residues. CDR3 DNA sequence: TGCGCCAGCAGCTTGGGGCAGGGAACCTACAATGAGCAGTTCTTC. It yields the protein CASSLGQGTYNEQFF.

Remarks on this clone: In this CDR3 the conserved last residue, phenylalanine or tryptophan, is missing, so a read error is likely. The DNA is left out, because the CDR3 cannot be placed on it with certainty; the CDR3 is given as TCRdb lists it. The V and J genes are TRBV20-1 and TRBJ1-1; TRBD1, the table's D call, was not compared with the DNA. Germline V CDR1 and CDR2: DFQATT, SNEGSKA (reference sequence). With termini counted, the CDR3 has 9 amino acids. The CDR3 sequence: CSARDPPEL.

The chain is built from TRBV5-1 and TRBJ2-5; 10 nucleotides line up with TRBD1. The CDR3 extends over 16 amino acids. V lost 4 bases, J lost 6 bases, and 12 bases stayed unmatched. Germline V gives CDR1 SGHRS, CDR2 YFSETQ. This chain's CDR3 is CASSKKRTGGIKTQYF. The CDR3 DNA sequence: TGCGCCAGCAGCAAAAAACGGACAGGGGGTATAAAGACCCAGTACTTC.

The chain links TRBV13 to TRBJ2-5; the match to TRBD2 covers 7 bases. The CDR3 spans 14 residues. With 4 bases clipped from V and 1 base from J, the junction kept 3 bases outside the gene matches. Germline CDR1 reads PRHDT; CDR2 reads FYEKMQ (reference sequence). The CDR3 loop reads CASSWERGQETQYF. Here the CDR3 DNA reads TGTGCCAGCAGCTGGGAGCGGGGCCAAGAGACCCAGTACTTC.

The V call is TRBV5-1, the J call TRBJ2-7; 9 bases fit TRBD1. The CDR3 consists of 15 residues. After removal of 0 bases from V and 5 bases from J, the junction contained 6 bases not matched to a gene. Germline CDR1 and CDR2: SGHRS and YFSETQ. Here the CDR3 DNA reads TGCGCCAGCAGCTTGGGGGGACAGGGTCGGGACGAGCAGTACTTC. Protein sequence: CASSLGGQGRDEQYF. Based on the CDR3 plus reference TRBV5-1 and TRBJ2-7, the full variable domain is KAGVTQTPRYLIKTRGQQVTLSCSPISGHRSVSWYQQTPGQGLQFLFEYFSETQRNKGNFPGRFSGRQFSNSRSEMNVSTLELGDSALYLCASSLGGQGRDEQYFGPGTRLTVT.

The chain is built from TRBV10-1 and TRBJ1-1; possible D gene TRBD1, 6 bases. V was cut by 3 bases and J by 1 base, with 9 bases left in between. Germline-derived CDR1 and CDR2 are WNHNN and SYGVQD (reference sequence). There are 14 residues in the CDR3. CDR3 DNA: TGCGCCAGCAGTGAAGCAGGGGAGAACACTGAAGCTTTCTTT. It specifies CASSEAGENTEAFF.

The gene calls are TRBV6-1 and TRBJ1-1, with D uncertain. The germline gives CDR1 MNHNS, CDR2 SASEGT. CDR3 length: 13 amino acids. Trimming removed 1 base at V and 0 bases at J, with 3 bases between. CDR3 DNA: TGTGCCAGCAGTGAAGTCGTGAACACTGAAGCTTTCTTT. Its translation: CASSEVVNTEAFF.

The V call is TRBV7-8, the J call TRBJ1-3; tentatively, D is TRBD1 (5 bases). The CDR3 extends over 17 amino acids. V lost 4 bases to trimming and J lost 2 bases, with 18 bases between them. The germline V gene has CDR1 SGHVS and CDR2 FQNEAQ. CDR3 coding DNA: TGTGCCAGCAGCTCCTTATGGTGGTCAGGGACTGGAAACACCATATATTTT. This sequence encodes CASSSLWWSGTGNTIYF.

This chain joins TRBV30 and TRBJ2-3, with TRBD2 matching over 9 bases. Germline V lookup: CDR1 GTSNPN, CDR2 SVGIG (reference sequence). Unmatched junction bases numbered 9, after V lost 5 bases and J lost 3 bases. The length of the CDR3 is 15 residues. CDR3 sequence: CAWGQTSGKTDTQYF. CDR3 coding DNA: TGTGCCTGGGGCCAGACTAGCGGAAAGACAGATACGCAGTATTTT.

The V call is TRBV10-3, the J call TRBJ1-6; a weak D match, TRBD1 (6 bases). The CDR3 length is 14 residues. Germline values: CDR1 ENHRY, CDR2 SYGVKD. Trimming pared 7 bases from V and 7 bases from J, leaving 14 bases between. CDR3 in amino acids: CAIKDSGGNSPLHF. The CDR3 coding sequence is TGTGCCATCAAGGACAGCGGGGGAAATTCACCCCTCCACTTT.

The chain recombines TRBV25-1 with TRBJ2-1, with D possibly TRBD2 on 7 matching bases. V gave up 2 bases and J gave up 4 bases, with 15 bases separating them. The germline V gene encodes CDR1 MGHDK and CDR2 SYGVNS. The CDR3 extends over 16 amino acids. CDR3 sequence: CASSEPGGDHYNEQFF. CDR3 in DNA: TGTGCCAGCAGTGAACCGGGGGGCGATCATTACAATGAGCAGTTCTTC. Supplemented by reference TRBV25-1 and TRBJ2-1, the full variable domain reads EADIYQTPRYLVIGTGKKITLECSQTMGHDKMYWYQQDPGMELHLIHYSYGVNSTEKGDLSSESTVSRIRTEHFPLTLESARPSHTSQYLCASSEPGGDHYNEQFFGPGTRLTVL.

As DNA, the CDR3 is TGTGCCAGCAGCGGGACTAGCGACGGGAATGAGCAGTTCTTC. Its protein is CASSGTSDGNEQFF. The chain joins TRBV2 to TRBJ2-1; TRBD2 matches at 10 bases. The ends lost 6 bases at V and 7 bases at J; junction bases unmatched: 6. Germline V gene lookup returns CDR1 SNHLY and CDR2 FYNNEI. CDR3 length: 14 amino acids.

The J gene is TRBJ2-7, the V gene TRBV4-1; D gene uncertain. The germline V gene has CDR1 MGHRA and CDR2 YSYEKL. V was trimmed by 4 bases and J by 7 bases, leaving 14 bases between them. The CDR3 is made up of 13 amino acids. CDR3 amino acids: CASSRVEAREQYF. The CDR3 coding sequence is TGCGCCAGCAGCCGCGTAGAGGCTCGAGAGCAGTACTTC.

This chain connects TRBV18 to TRBJ2-2, with TRBD1 matching 7 bases. The CDR3 contains 15 residues. CDR1 is KGHSH and CDR2 is LQKENI in the germline V gene. With 3 bases clipped from V and 6 bases from J, the junction kept 7 bases outside the gene matches. CDR3 DNA sequence: TGTGCCAGCTCACCTAGGCAGGGGGACGCCGGGGAGCTGTTTTTT. Translating gives CASSPRQGDAGELFF.

This chain connects TRBV2 to TRBJ2-7; 7 bases are shared with TRBD1. The CDR3 has 14 residues. The J segment lost 2 bases and the V segment lost 8 bases, leaving 9 bases of the junction unmatched. CDR1 is SNHLY, CDR2 FYNNEI, per germline. This chain's CDR3 is CASLRQGKAYEQYF. The DNA of the CDR3 is TGTGCCAGCTTAAGACAGGGAAAGGCCTACGAGCAGTACTTC.

The rearrangement links TRBV13 to TRBJ1-2, with 7 bases fitting TRBD1. Per germline, CDR1 PRHDT and CDR2 FYEKMQ (reference sequence). The V and J ends lost 5 bases and 4 bases, in that order; junction bases with no gene match: 10. This CDR3 has 15 residues. CDR3 in amino acids: CASSIWDRASYGYTF. The CDR3 region has the DNA TGTGCCAGCAGCATATGGGACAGAGCCTCCTATGGCTACACCTTC.